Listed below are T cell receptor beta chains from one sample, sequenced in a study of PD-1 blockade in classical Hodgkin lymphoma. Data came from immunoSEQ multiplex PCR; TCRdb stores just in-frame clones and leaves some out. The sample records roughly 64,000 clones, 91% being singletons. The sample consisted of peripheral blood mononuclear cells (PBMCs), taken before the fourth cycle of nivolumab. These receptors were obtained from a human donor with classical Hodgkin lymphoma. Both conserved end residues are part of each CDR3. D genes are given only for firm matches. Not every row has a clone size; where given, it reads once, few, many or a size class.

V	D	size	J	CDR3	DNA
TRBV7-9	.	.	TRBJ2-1	CASSLDVHEQFF	TGTGCCAGCAGCTTAGACGTCCATGAGCAGTTCTTC
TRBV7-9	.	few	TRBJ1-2	CASSLRGEDGYTF	TGTGCCAGCAGCTTACGGGGAGAAGATGGCTACACCTTC
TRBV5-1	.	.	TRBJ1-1	CASSPITGFGNTEAFF	TGCGCCAGCAGCCCCATCACAGGGTTTGGGAACACTGAAGCTTTCTTT
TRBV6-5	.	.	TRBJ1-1	CASSLTVNTEAFF	TGTGCCAGCAGTCTGACAGTGAACACTGAAGCTTTCTTT
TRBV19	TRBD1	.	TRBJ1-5	CASSVDRGLYSNQPQHF	TGTGCCAGTAGTGTGGACAGGGGGCTCTATAGCAATCAGCCCCAGCATTTT
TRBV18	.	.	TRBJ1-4	CASSPPSGEKLFF	TGTGCCAGCTCACCACCATCGGGGGAAAAACTGTTTTTT
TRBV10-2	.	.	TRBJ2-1	CASSVRGEGFF	TGCGCCAGCAGTGTGAGGGGAGAAGGGTTCTTC
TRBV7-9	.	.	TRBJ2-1	CASRPTSTDEQFF	TGTGCCAGCAGGCCTACCTCGACAGATGAGCAGTTCTTC
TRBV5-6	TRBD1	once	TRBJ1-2	CASSLYSTGESYGYTF	TGTGCCAGCAGCTTGTACTCGACAGGGGAGAGCTATGGCTACACCTTC
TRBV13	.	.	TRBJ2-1	CASSLTYEQFF	TGTGCCAGCAGTCTTACATATGAGCAGTTCTTC
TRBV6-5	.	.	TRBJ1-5	CASSSDQPQHF	TGTGCCAGCAGTTCAGATCAGCCCCAGCATTTT
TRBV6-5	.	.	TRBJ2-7	CASSWNQGTYEQYF	TGTGCCAGCAGTTGGAATCAGGGAACTTACGAGCAGTACTTC
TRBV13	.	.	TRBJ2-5	CASSPGLASLVETQYF	TGTGCCAGCAGCCCAGGGTTAGCCTCGCTGGTAGAGACCCAGTACTTC
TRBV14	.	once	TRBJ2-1	CASSQLGRTINEQFF	TGTGCCAGCAGCCAACTGGGGCGGACAATAAATGAGCAGTTCTTC
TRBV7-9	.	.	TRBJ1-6	CASSGGRDSPLHF	TGTGCCAGCAGCGGAGGCAGGGATTCACCCCTCCACTTT
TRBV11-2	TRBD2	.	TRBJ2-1	CASSLNGGGAYNEQFF	TGTGCCAGCAGCCTAAATGGCGGGGGGGCCTACAATGAGCAGTTCTTC
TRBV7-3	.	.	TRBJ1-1	CASSLSGDTEAFF	TGTGCCAGCAGCCTGTCAGGGGACACTGAAGCTTTCTTT
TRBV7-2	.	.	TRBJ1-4	CASSLEVWDEKLFF	TGTGCCAGCAGCTTAGAGGTTTGGGATGAAAAACTGTTTTTT
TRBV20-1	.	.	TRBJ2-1	CSATTKGNQFF	TGCAGTGCGACGACAAAGGGGAATCAGTTCTTC
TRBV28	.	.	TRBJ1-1	CASSTPLSGSTEAFF	TGTGCCAGCAGCACACCTCTGTCAGGGTCCACTGAAGCTTTCTTT
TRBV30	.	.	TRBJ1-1	CAWLEMNTEAFF	TGTGCCTGGCTTGAAATGAACACTGAAGCTTTCTTT
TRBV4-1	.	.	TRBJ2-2	CASSQVGGTPGELFF	TGCGCCAGCAGCCAAGTTGGAGGGACCCCCGGGGAGCTGTTTTTT
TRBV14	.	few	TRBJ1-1	CASSQWADVAEAFF	TGTGCCAGCAGCCAATGGGCCGACGTGGCTGAAGCTTTCTTT
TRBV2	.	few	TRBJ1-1	CASSETASSAFF	TGTGCCAGCAGTGAAACCGCCTCATCGGCTTTCTTT
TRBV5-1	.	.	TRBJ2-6	CASSLEGVLSGANVLTF	TGCGCCAGCAGCTTGGAGGGCGTCCTCTCTGGGGCCAACGTCCTGACTTTC
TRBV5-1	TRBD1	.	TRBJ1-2	CASRRDRGNYGYTF	TGCGCCAGCAGACGGGACAGGGGGAACTATGGCTACACCTTC
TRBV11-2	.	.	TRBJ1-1	CASSFGTEAFF	TGTGCCAGCAGCTTCGGAACTGAAGCTTTCTTT
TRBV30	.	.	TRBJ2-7	CAWSLGAGLYEQYF	TGTGCCTGGAGTCTTGGGGCAGGCCTCTACGAGCAGTACTTC
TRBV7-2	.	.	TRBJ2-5	CASSSGRGYQETQYF	TGTGCCAGCAGCTCCGGCCGGGGGTACCAAGAGACCCAGTACTTC
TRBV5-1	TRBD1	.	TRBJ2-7	CASTIEPGQASEQYF	TGCGCCAGTACAATCGAACCGGGACAGGCCAGCGAGCAGTACTTC
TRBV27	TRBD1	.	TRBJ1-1	CASRSQGGTEAFF	TGTGCCAGCAGAAGTCAGGGGGGTACTGAAGCTTTCTTT
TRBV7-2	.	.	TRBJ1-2	CASSSSPGTPYGYTF	TGTGCCAGCAGTTCCTCCCCCGGGACACCCTATGGCTACACCTTC
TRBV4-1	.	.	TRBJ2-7	CASSQAGQGYEQYF	TGCGCCAGCAGCCAAGCTGGGCAGGGGTACGAGCAGTACTTC
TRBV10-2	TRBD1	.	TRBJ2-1	CASTLGQGGLNEQFF	TGCGCCAGCACCCTGGGACAGGGGGGACTCAATGAGCAGTTCTTC
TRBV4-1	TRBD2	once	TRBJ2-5	CASSQFTGLAGSETQYF	TGCGCCAGCAGCCAATTCACAGGACTAGCGGGATCCGAGACCCAGTACTTC
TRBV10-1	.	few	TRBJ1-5	CASSESNQPQHF	TGCGCCAGCAGTGAGTCGAATCAGCCCCAGCATTTT
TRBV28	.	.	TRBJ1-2	CASSFNIGWGLVGYTF	TGTGCCAGCAGTTTTAACATAGGCTGGGGGCTTGTTGGCTACACCTTC
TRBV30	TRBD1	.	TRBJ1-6	CAWSVGRGQSPLHF	TGTGCCTGGAGTGTTGGGAGGGGGCAATCACCCCTCCACTTT
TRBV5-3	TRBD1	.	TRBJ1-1	CARSFRDRLRAFF	TGTGCCAGAAGCTTTCGGGACAGGCTTAGAGCTTTCTTT
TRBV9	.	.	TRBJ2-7	CASSVGFGTLGEQYF	TGTGCCAGCAGCGTAGGGTTTGGGACCTTAGGCGAGCAGTACTTC
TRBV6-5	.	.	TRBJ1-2	CASKKGGLSGYTF	TGTGCCAGCAAAAAAGGGGGATTGTCCGGCTACACCTTC
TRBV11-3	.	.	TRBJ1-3	CASSQTGNPGDTIYF	TGTGCCAGCAGCCAAACAGGGAATCCAGGTGACACCATATATTTT
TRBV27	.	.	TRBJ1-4	CASRTIQGRDEKLFF	TGTGCCAGCAGGACTATACAGGGACGGGATGAAAAACTGTTTTTT
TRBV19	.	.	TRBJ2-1	CAGGISVGNEQFF	TGTGCCGGTGGAATATCGGTGGGCAATGAGCAGTTCTTC
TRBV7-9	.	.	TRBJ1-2	CASGPGRGGDGYTF	TGTGCCAGCGGCCCGGGAAGGGGAGGGGACGGCTACACCTTC
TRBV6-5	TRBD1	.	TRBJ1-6	CATRHRDRGLALHF	TGTGCCACCCGACACCGGGACAGGGGGCTTGCCCTCCACTTT
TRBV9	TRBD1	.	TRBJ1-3	CASSVGIPTDRGIDSGNTIYF	TGTGCCAGCAGCGTAGGGATACCGACGGACAGGGGAATTGACTCTGGAAACACCATATATTTT
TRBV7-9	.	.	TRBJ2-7	CASSHGPFRTEQYF	TGTGCCAGCAGCCATGGGCCTTTCCGGACAGAGCAGTACTTC